These T cell receptor beta chains were read from a single sample in a study of blood T cell repertoires in COVID-19. Method: immunoSEQ multiplex PCR; TCRdb's copy keeps in-frame clones and lacks some. This sample has 200,000 to 250,000 clones; around 80% occur once, and the top ten carry 1.8%. The sequencing input was PBMCs or T cells enriched from blood (not recorded which). The origin of the receptors is a man in his 60s who had recovered from COVID-19. Each CDR3 is given without its conserved first and last residue. The order of the fields is D gene, J gene, V gene, clone size, CDR3 protein. D genes are given only for firm matches. Rows may omit the clone size; those that give it use once, few, many or a size class.

D: .
J: TRBJ1-2
V: TRBV6-5
size: .
CDR3: ASSSQVDSYGYT

D: .
J: TRBJ1-5
V: TRBV25-1
size: .
CDR3: ASSVGGYSNQPQH

D: .
J: TRBJ1-4
V: TRBV7-2
size: .
CDR3: ASSPQGGDEKLF

D: .
J: TRBJ1-1
V: TRBV16
size: .
CDR3: ASSQSRPSEPEAF

D: .
J: TRBJ1-1
V: TRBV12-5
size: once
CDR3: ASGVPGGSAF

D: .
J: TRBJ2-7
V: TRBV7-2
size: .
CDR3: ASSKSDRDEQY

D: .
J: TRBJ2-3
V: TRBV24-1
size: .
CDR3: ATSNRASTDTQY

D: TRBD1
J: TRBJ2-5
V: TRBV24-1
size: once
CDR3: ATSDPGQGARETQY

D: TRBD1
J: TRBJ2-7
V: TRBV29-1
size: once
CDR3: SVVGQGSREQY

D: TRBD1
J: TRBJ1-1
V: TRBV10-3
size: .
CDR3: AISKDRDTEAF

D: .
J: TRBJ1-2
V: TRBV4-2
size: .
CDR3: ASSRGAGNYGYT

D: .
J: TRBJ1-1
V: TRBV28
size: .
CDR3: ASSSGQPLTEAF

D: .
J: TRBJ1-1
V: TRBV5-1
size: .
CDR3: ASSQEGQSAEAF

D: TRBD1
J: TRBJ2-3
V: TRBV9
size: few
CDR3: ASSASQGARGDTQY

D: .
J: TRBJ2-1
V: TRBV7-9
size: .
CDR3: ASRNTNSYNEQF

D: .
J: TRBJ1-3
V: TRBV14
size: .
CDR3: ASSQEIATSWY

D: .
J: TRBJ2-5
V: TRBV3-1/TRBV3-2
size: .
CDR3: ASSPRHYQETQY

D: .
J: TRBJ2-2
V: TRBV18
size: .
CDR3: ASSPSASGNTGELF

D: .
J: TRBJ1-1
V: TRBV5-8
size: .
CDR3: ASSFRGTEAF

D: TRBD1
J: TRBJ1-2
V: TRBV24-1
size: .
CDR3: ATSDPRQGIRGYT

D: TRBD1
J: TRBJ2-7
V: TRBV11-3
size: .
CDR3: ASSLVGTGDNEQY

D: .
J: TRBJ1-2
V: TRBV14
size: .
CDR3: ASSQQTNYGYT

D: .
J: TRBJ2-1
V: TRBV19
size: .
CDR3: ASSPTGGGVSYNEQF

D: TRBD2
J: TRBJ2-2
V: TRBV7-2
size: .
CDR3: ASSTRTSGGTANTGELF

D: .
J: TRBJ1-2
V: TRBV18
size: .
CDR3: ASSPNGGSSYGYT

D: .
J: TRBJ1-2
V: TRBV5-1
size: .
CDR3: ASSLAGQYDSLGGYGYT

D: TRBD1
J: TRBJ1-6
V: TRBV30
size: .
CDR3: AWSVAGQDNSPLH

D: TRBD1
J: TRBJ1-2
V: TRBV7-9
size: .
CDR3: ASSGQGYGYT

D: .
J: TRBJ1-6
V: TRBV5-1
size: .
CDR3: ASSYSTGSYNSPLH